This is a list of T cell receptor beta chains from one sample in a study of response to subunit inactivated influenza vaccine. From the RT-PCR reads, TCRdb called clonotypes with MiXCR, one entry per CDR3 protein. The sample lists 530,000 or so distinct CDR3 sequences, about 10% occurring once. Material: PBMCs from blood, obtained on the day of vaccination. These receptors were taken from a man aged 50-59 years who received an inactivated influenza vaccine. CDR3s include the opening cysteine and the closing phenylalanine or tryptophan. A D gene is named only where the DNA matches it firmly. For some rows the clone size is stated as once, few or many, or as a class when expanded; others skip it.

NA	few	TRBJ1-5	TRBV4-3	CASSQDPYSNQPQHF	TGCGCCAGCAGCCAAGATCCATATAGCAATCAGCCCCAGCATTTT
NA	NA	TRBJ2-5	TRBV15	CATRPGHQETQYF	TGTGCCACCCGCCCCGGGCACCAAGAGACCCAGTACTTC
NA	NA	TRBJ2-1	TRBV6-6	CASSYPGRDEQFF	TGTGCCAGCAGTTACCCTGGGCGGGATGAGCAGTTCTTC
NA	NA	TRBJ2-7	TRBV29-1	CSVSGLVAYEQYF	TGCAGCGTTTCCGGCCTCGTAGCCTACGAGCAGTACTTC
TRBD2	few	TRBJ2-3	TRBV15	CATSRGTSGRQGTQYF	TGTGCCACCAGCAGAGGGACTAGCGGGAGGCAGGGAACGCAGTATTTT
NA	many	TRBJ2-3	TRBV29-1	CSVVKAVWDTQYF	TGCAGCGTTGTAAAAGCTGTCTGGGATACGCAGTATTTT
TRBD2	few	TRBJ2-1	TRBV5-6	CASSRGTSAYNEQFF	TGTGCCAGCAGCAGGGGGACTAGCGCGTACAATGAGCAGTTCTTC
TRBD1	NA	TRBJ1-1	TRBV2	CASKMDRGETEAFF	TGTGCCAGCAAAATGGACAGGGGTGAAACTGAAGCTTTCTTT
TRBD1	NA	TRBJ1-2	TRBV7-2	CASSLQGASYYGYTF	TGTGCCAGCAGCTTACAGGGGGCTTCTTACTATGGCTACACCTTC
NA	few	TRBJ2-1	TRBV20-1	CSARYSVRNNEQFF	TGCAGTGCTAGGTATAGCGTAAGGAACAATGAGCAGTTCTTC
NA	NA	TRBJ2-7	TRBV6-2/TRBV6-3	CASRPTGRDEQYF	TGTGCCAGCCGTCCGACAGGGAGGGACGAGCAGTACTTC
TRBD2	many	TRBJ2-3	TRBV7-2	CASSLGASGPSTDTQYF	TGTGCCAGCAGCTTAGGGGCTAGCGGACCTAGCACAGATACGCAGTATTTT
NA	few	TRBJ2-3	TRBV3-1	CASSQRGFGDTQYF	TGTGCCAGCAGCCAAAGGGGTTTCGGAGATACGCAGTATTTT
TRBD1	NA	TRBJ2-7	TRBV20-1	CSARDPTHSTGGEQYF	TGCAGTGCTAGAGATCCGACTCACTCGACAGGGGGCGAGCAGTACTTC
TRBD1	NA	TRBJ2-2	TRBV18	CASSPDDRANTGELFF	TGTGCCAGCTCACCCGACGACAGGGCGAACACCGGGGAGCTGTTTTTT
NA	NA	TRBJ1-2	TRBV24-1	CATSDPGSSGYTF	TGTGCCACCAGTGACCCCGGGTCGAGCGGCTACACCTTC
TRBD2	few	TRBJ2-5	TRBV12-3/TRBV12-4	CASTTSVELAGVGETQYF	TGTGCCAGCACCACCTCAGTGGAACTAGCGGGAGTGGGGGAGACCCAGTACTTC
NA	NA	TRBJ2-1	TRBV5-6	CASSFRAGEQFF	TGTGCCAGCAGCTTTAGGGCGGGTGAGCAGTTCTTC
NA	few	TRBJ2-3	TRBV14	CASSPGGTYTQYF	TGTGCCAGCAGCCCTGGGGGAACATATACGCAGTATTTT
TRBD1	NA	TRBJ2-2	TRBV7-2	CASRDRTGQNTGELFF	TGTGCCAGCAGGGATCGGACAGGGCAGAACACCGGGGAGCTGTTTTTT
TRBD2	NA	TRBJ2-7	TRBV27	CASSSLRALGGEQYF	TGTGCCAGCAGTTCCCTCCGGGCCCTGGGAGGGGAGCAGTACTTC
NA	few	TRBJ2-2	TRBV6-2/TRBV6-3	CASRDALGGRNTGELFF	TGTGCCAGCAGAGATGCTTTGGGGGGACGGAACACCGGGGAGCTGTTTTTT